One sample yielded the 32 T cell receptor beta chains listed below, sequenced in a study of blood T cell repertoires in COVID-19. This table comes from immunoSEQ multiplex PCR, and its TCRdb copy is limited to in-frame clones, with some not included. The repertoire holds over 65,000 clones, with 88% as singletons. The sequencing input was peripheral blood. The receptors originated from a woman aged 55-69 years with acute or convalescent COVID-19.

This chain joins TRBV10-1 and TRBJ1-3; D perhaps matches TRBD1 (6 bases). This CDR3 comprises 17 residues. Germline-derived CDR1 and CDR2 are WNHNN and SYGVQD (reference sequence). V dropped 3 bases and J dropped 1 base, with 16 bases sitting between them. The CDR3 DNA is TGCGCCAGCAGTGACCCCGCCAGCCAGGGGTCTGGAAACACCATATATTTT. It specifies CASSDPASQGSGNTIYF.

The chain combines TRBV19 with TRBJ1-1; possible D gene TRBD1, 6 bases. The CDR3 sequence is 15 residues long. CDR1 is LNHDA, CDR2 SQIVND, per germline (reference sequence). With 6 bases removed from V and 0 bases from J, the gap between germline ends came to 14 bases. The CDR3 sequence is CASSSRGQLNTEAFF. CDR3 bases: TGTGCCAGTAGCTCCCGAGGACAGCTGAACACTGAAGCTTTCTTT.

V gene TRBV5-1 combines with J gene TRBJ2-2; 8 bases align to TRBD2. Trimming took 0 bases from V and 1 from J; bases not matched to a gene: 14. Germline assignment: CDR1 SGHRS and CDR2 YFSETQ. This CDR3 is 20 amino acids long. The DNA of the CDR3 is TGCGCCAGCAGCTTGGCCGCGGGGGGCGGATCGTCTCTGAACACCGGGGAGCTGTTTTTT. Translation gives CASSLAAGGGSSLNTGELFF.

V and J are TRBV6-4 and TRBJ2-2; D is uncertain. This CDR3 spans 16 amino acids. Germline assignment: CDR1 MRHNA and CDR2 SNTAGT. V gave up 2 bases and J gave up 1 base, with 11 bases separating them. The CDR3 DNA reads as TGTGCCAGCAGTGACGCTTTAGCCTGGAACACCGGGGAGCTGTTTTTT. Residues: CASSDALAWNTGELFF.

The rearrangement links TRBV3-1 (or the pseudogene TRBV3-2) to TRBJ1-1; the D is unclear. The CDR3 covers 15 residues. Per the germline V gene, CDR1 is LGHDT and CDR2 is YNNKEL (reference sequence). Trimming removed 0 bases from V and 0 bases from J, with 8 bases in between. In DNA, the CDR3 is TGTGCCAGCAGCCAAGAACGGGTCCTGAACACTGAAGCTTTCTTT. It encodes CASSQERVLNTEAFF.

On this clone: The junction does not match germline at one end; this may be a read error. V is TRBV3-1 (or the pseudogene TRBV3-2) and J is TRBJ1-1, with 8 bases lining up with TRBD1. There are 14 residues in the CDR3. CDR1 is LGHDT and CDR2 is YNNKEL in the germline V gene (reference sequence). Written as DNA, the CDR3 is TGTGCCAGCAGCCACGCAGGGGGCGTTGTCGGCGATAACTTT. This codes for CASSHAGGVVGDNF.

This chain uses TRBV7-2 with TRBJ2-5, with 7 bases fitting TRBD1. Germline V gene lookup returns CDR1 SGHTA and CDR2 FQGNSA. After removal of 6 bases from V and 1 base from J, the junction contained 5 bases not matched to a gene. The CDR3 extends over 14 amino acids. CDR3: CASSTGAAQETQYF. The CDR3 DNA sequence: TGTGCCAGCAGTACAGGGGCAGCCCAAGAGACCCAGTACTTC.

V usage is TRBV7-9 and J usage is TRBJ1-4, with 8 bases identical to TRBD1. CDR1 and CDR2 from the germline V gene are SEHNR and FQNEAQ (reference sequence). The CDR3 consists of 15 residues. With V trimmed by 5 bases and J by 1 base, 3 bases remained unmatched. In nucleotides, the CDR3 is TGTGCCAGCAGCCCAGGACAGGGAACTAATGAAAAACTGTTTTTT. Amino acids: CASSPGQGTNEKLFF.

The chain joins TRBV18 to TRBJ2-7; TRBD1 aligns across 8 bases. The CDR3 has 15 amino acids. CDR1 is KGHSH and CDR2 is LQKENI in the germline V gene. V lost 4 bases, J lost 2 bases, and 7 bases stayed unmatched. CDR3 region: CASSHFQGAAYEQYV. The CDR3 bases are TGTGCCAGCTCACATTTCCAGGGGGCGGCCTACGAGCAGTACGTC.

V usage is TRBV18 and J usage is TRBJ1-3; D is uncertain. Germline values: CDR1 KGHSH, CDR2 LQKENI. Between the trimmed V and J ends, which lost 3 bases and 1 base, there was a span of 4 bases. This CDR3 contains 13 residues. As DNA, the CDR3 is TGTGCCAGCTCACCGGAGTCTGGAAACACCATATATTTT. This gives the protein CASSPESGNTIYF.

This sequence joins TRBV5-8 and TRBJ1-3; D is ambiguous. The CDR3 loop spans 16 amino acids. Trimming shortened V by 4 bases and J by 0 bases, and 14 bases separated the two germline ends. Germline V CDR1 and CDR2: SGHTS, YDEGEE. The CDR3 coding sequence is TGTGCCAGCAGCGTCCGTGTCTCTTACTCTGGAAACACCATATATTTT. It codes for CASSVRVSYSGNTIYF.

The rearrangement links TRBV27 to TRBJ2-2; 8 nucleotides match TRBD2. V lost 6 bases to trimming and J lost 4 bases; unmatched junction nucleotides: 10. The CDR3 covers 16 residues. From germline, CDR1 is MNHEY and CDR2 SMNVEV (reference sequence). The CDR3, as DNA: TGTGCCAGCAGAACTATCGGGACTAGTATCACCGGGGAGCTGTTTTTT. Protein sequence: CASRTIGTSITGELFF.

The chain uses TRBV7-9 and TRBJ1-1; the D is unclear. Per germline, CDR1 SEHNR and CDR2 FQNEAQ (reference sequence). The CDR3 consists of 14 residues. The V end lost 5 bases, the J end lost 0 bases, and 10 bases lay between the germline ends. CDR3 residues: CASSPQRVNTEAFF. Here the CDR3 DNA reads TGTGCCAGCAGCCCCCAGAGGGTGAACACTGAAGCTTTCTTT. Looking up the rest from reference TRBV7-9 and TRBJ1-1 gives the full variable domain: DTGVSQNPRHKITKRGQNVTFRCDPISEHNRLYWYRQTLGQGPEFLTYFQNEAQLEKSRLLSDRFSAERPKGSFSTLEIQRTEQGDSAMYLCASSPQRVNTEAFFGQGTRLTVV.

In DNA, the CDR3 is TGCGCCAGCAGCTCTGGACAGGGAGGGGAGACCCAGTACTTC. Amino acid sequence: CASSSGQGGETQYF. This chain connects TRBV5-1 to TRBJ2-5, with D possibly TRBD1 on 8 matching bases. The CDR3 runs 14 residues. Germline loops: CDR1 SGHRS, CDR2 YFSETQ. Deletions cut 3 bases from V and 5 bases from J, with 14 bases between.

The sample holds one count of this clone. The chain links TRBV7-8 to TRBJ1-2; 8 bases match TRBD1. Germline CDR1 reads SGHVS; CDR2 reads FQNEAQ. Germline trimming cut 4 bases from V and 4 bases from J; bases unmatched to any gene: 5. This CDR3 is built from 14 residues. The CDR3 is CASSSRTGRYGYTF. CDR3 DNA: TGTGCCAGCAGCTCCCGGACAGGGCGCTATGGCTACACCTTC.

V gene TRBV3-1 (or the pseudogene TRBV3-2) combines with J gene TRBJ2-5; a weak D match, TRBD2 (6 bases). The CDR3 has 13 residues. The ends were cut back, 7 bases at V and 5 bases at J, with 14 bases in the middle. Germline-derived CDR1 and CDR2 are LGHDT and YNNKEL (reference sequence). Written as DNA, the CDR3 is TGTGCCAGCACCCCCGGGGGAAGGGAGACCCAGTACTTC. Translating it yields CASTPGGRETQYF.

This chain links TRBV3-1 (or the pseudogene TRBV3-2) with TRBJ1-2; 8 bases map to TRBD1. V trimming: 4 bases; J trimming: 3 bases; junction bases outside the gene matches: 1. Per the germline V gene, CDR1 is LGHDT and CDR2 is YNNKEL (reference sequence). This CDR3 is 13 amino acids long. The CDR3 DNA follows: TGTGCCAGCAGCCTACAGGGGGACTATGGCTACACCTTC. The encoded protein is CASSLQGDYGYTF.

The chain carries TRBV4-1 and TRBJ2-1; 8 nucleotides line up with TRBD2. CDR1 is MGHRA, CDR2 YSYEKL, per germline. The CDR3 covers 17 residues. J lost 1 base, V lost 1 base, and 6 bases had no gene match. CDR3 bases: TGCGCCAGCAGCCAAGGTGTTCTAGCGGGTTCCTACAATGAGCAGTTCTTC. This translates into CASSQGVLAGSYNEQFF.

The chain employs TRBV15 and TRBJ1-4; D possibly corresponds to TRBD1 (5 bases). The germline CDR1 and CDR2 sequences are LNHNV and YYDKDF (reference sequence). The CDR3 sequence is 15 residues long. V dropped 2 bases and J dropped 3 bases, with 10 bases sitting between them. The CDR3 DNA reads TGTGCCACCAGCAGACAGGGTATAGCTAATGAAAAACTGTTTTTT. It encodes CATSRQGIANEKLFF.

This clone was picked up a small number of times. The CDR3 spells CASRPPPTGGSAFF. CDR3 bases: TGTGCCAGCAGGCCCCCCCCGACAGGGGGCTCAGCTTTCTTT. J is TRBJ1-1 and V is TRBV7-9, with TRBD1 identical over 10 bases. J gave up 10 bases and V 6 bases, and 11 bases lay outside the gene matches. There are 14 residues in the CDR3. Looked up from germline, CDR1 is SEHNR and CDR2 is FQNEAQ (reference sequence).

The rearrangement joins TRBV5-1 to TRBJ1-2; no clear D. This CDR3 is built from 14 residues. Germline CDR1 is SGHRS and CDR2 is YFSETQ. The V gene lost 0 bases and the J gene lost 3 bases, with 9 bases spanning the gap. CDR3 sequence (DNA): TGCGCCAGCAGCTTGGAGCGGGCAGACTATGGCTACACCTTC. Translated, it gives CASSLERADYGYTF. Full variable domain (remainder filled in from reference TRBV5-1 and TRBJ1-2): KAGVTQTPRYLIKTRGQQVTLSCSPISGHRSVSWYQQTPGQGLQFLFEYFSETQRNKGNFPGRFSGRQFSNSRSEMNVSTLELGDSALYLCASSLERADYGYTFGSGTRLTVV.

The rearrangement uses TRBV5-1 and TRBJ2-2; 7 bases fit TRBD2. J gave up 1 base and V 2 bases, and 8 bases lay outside the gene matches. The CDR3 sequence is 17 residues long. Germline-derived CDR1 and CDR2 are SGHRS and YFSETQ. CDR3 loop: CASSLRRSSGNTGELFF. CDR3 DNA sequence: TGCGCCAGCAGCTTAAGGCGGTCTAGCGGGAACACCGGGGAGCTGTTTTTT.

J is TRBJ1-1 and V is TRBV7-9; possible D gene TRBD1, 5 bases. The CDR3 has 14 residues. Germline assignment: CDR1 SEHNR and CDR2 FQNEAQ (reference sequence). The V gene lost 3 bases and the J gene lost 1 base, with 9 bases spanning the gap. CDR3 bases: TGTGCCAGCAGCTTCCCAGGGTGGAACACTGAAGCTTTCTTT. Encoded protein: CASSFPGWNTEAFF.

In its sample, this clone was seen once. A read error may be the cause here, since a much bigger clone is one base away. This sample also contains other DNA sequences that code for the same CDR3. The chain carries TRBV19 and TRBJ2-1, with a possible D match to TRBD1 (6 bases). Trimming pared 6 bases from V and 0 bases from J, leaving 12 bases between. The CDR3 runs 15 residues. Germline V gene sequence: CDR1 LNHDA, CDR2 SQIVND (reference sequence). For the CDR3, the DNA is TGTGCCAGTAGAATGGACAGAAGCTCCTACAATGAGCAGTTCTTC. Protein product: CASRMDRSSYNEQFF.

The J gene is TRBJ1-2, the V gene TRBV7-6, with TRBD1 as a possible D gene (6 bases). The CDR3 is made up of 19 amino acids. Germline V gene sequence: CDR1 SGHVS, CDR2 FNYEAQ. Trimming removed 5 bases from V and 2 bases from J, with 27 bases in between. The chain's CDR3 is CASSLSPPIGTSENYGYTF. CDR3 nucleotide sequence: TGTGCCAGCAGCCTCTCCCCCCCGATCGGGACATCGGAGAACTATGGCTACACCTTC. The full variable domain, in which reference TRBV7-6 and TRBJ1-2 provide the parts outside the CDR3, is GAGVSQSPRYKVTKRGQDVALRCDPISGHVSLYWYRQALGQGPEFLTYFNYEAQQDKSGLPNDRFSAERPEGSISTLTIQRTEQRDSAMYRCASSLSPPIGTSENYGYTFGSGTRLTVV.

The genes are TRBV2 and TRBJ2-5; 9 nucleotides align to TRBD1. J lost 10 bases, V lost 0 bases, and 18 bases had no gene match. Germline CDR1 and CDR2: SNHLY and FYNNEI. The CDR3 runs 18 residues. CDR3 DNA sequence: TGTGCCAGCAGTGAAGCTCCGCCGTGGGACAGGGCTTTGGGGGGCCAGTACTTC. As protein: CASSEAPPWDRALGGQYF.

This chain uses TRBV3-1 (or the pseudogene TRBV3-2) with TRBJ2-3; 11 bases are a match to TRBD2. The CDR3 sequence is 15 residues long. V was pared by 4 bases and J by 6 bases, with 6 bases of the junction left unmatched. CDR1 LGHDT and CDR2 YNNKEL come from the germline V gene (reference sequence). CDR3 residues: CASSRVAGGPDTQYF. CDR3 nucleotides: TGTGCCAGCAGCCGCGTAGCGGGGGGGCCCGATACGCAGTATTTT.

This clone occurred once. The J gene is TRBJ2-1, the V gene TRBV10-2, with TRBD2 matching 11 bases. CDR3 length equals 14 residues. Germline V gene data show CDR1 as WSHSY and CDR2 as SAAADI. V was pared by 6 bases and J by 9 bases, with 7 bases of the junction left unmatched. This chain's CDR3 is CASSPLAGEGEQFF. The CDR3, as DNA: TGCGCCAGCAGCCCACTAGCGGGAGAGGGTGAGCAGTTCTTC.

J is TRBJ1-1 and V is TRBV4-2, with D perhaps matching TRBD1 (5 bases). V was cut by 0 bases and J by 5 bases, with 10 bases left in between. The CDR3 is made up of 14 amino acids. Germline values: CDR1 LGHNA, CDR2 YNFKEQ. This CDR3 reads CASSQERGWTEAFF. The CDR3, as DNA: TGTGCCAGCAGCCAAGAAAGGGGTTGGACTGAAGCTTTCTTT.

In this sample, this clone turned up once. This chain links TRBV19 with TRBJ1-2; D is perhaps TRBD1 (5 bases). Trimming pared 5 bases from V and 6 bases from J, leaving 13 bases between. Germline V gene lookup returns CDR1 LNHDA and CDR2 SQIVND (reference sequence). This CDR3 is built from 13 residues. The CDR3 sequence is CASSGQGRDGYTF. The CDR3 nucleotides are TGTGCCAGTAGTGGGCAGGGTAGGGATGGCTACACCTTC.

The chain combines TRBV19 with TRBJ2-3; D is unclear. This CDR3 region has 17 residues. V lost 0 bases to trimming and J lost 4 bases, with 17 bases between them. Germline values: CDR1 LNHDA, CDR2 SQIVND (reference sequence). Here the CDR3 reads CASSIDTYSEFSDTQYF. CDR3 DNA sequence: TGTGCCAGTAGTATAGACACTTATTCGGAGTTTTCAGATACGCAGTATTTT.

This rearrangement joins TRBV19 to TRBJ1-1; tentative D call: TRBD1 (5 bases). V gave up 3 bases and J gave up 0 bases, with 17 bases separating them. CDR1 is LNHDA and CDR2 is SQIVND in the germline V gene (reference sequence). This CDR3 is built from 17 residues. CDR3 sequence: CASSIRQGGPMNTEAFF. The CDR3 bases are TGTGCCAGTAGTATCCGGCAGGGTGGCCCTATGAACACTGAAGCTTTCTTT.